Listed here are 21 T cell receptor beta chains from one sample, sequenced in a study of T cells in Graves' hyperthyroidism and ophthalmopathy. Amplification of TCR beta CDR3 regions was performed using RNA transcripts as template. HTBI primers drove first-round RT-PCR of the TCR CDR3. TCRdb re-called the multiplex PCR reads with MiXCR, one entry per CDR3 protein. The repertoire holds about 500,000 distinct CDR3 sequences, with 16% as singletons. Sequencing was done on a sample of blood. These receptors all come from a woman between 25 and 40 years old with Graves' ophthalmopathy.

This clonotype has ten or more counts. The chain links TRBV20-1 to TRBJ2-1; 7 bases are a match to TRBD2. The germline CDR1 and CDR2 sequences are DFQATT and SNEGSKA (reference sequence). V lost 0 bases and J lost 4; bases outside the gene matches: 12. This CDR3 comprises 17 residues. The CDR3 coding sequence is TGCAGTGCTAGAGATTGGGAGGGTGACTCCCCATACAATGAGCAGTTCTTC. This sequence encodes CSARDWEGDSPYNEQFF.

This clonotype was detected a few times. The CDR3 here is CASEPGRLSSGANVLTF. The CDR3 nucleotides are TGCGCCAGTGAGCCGGGACGACTTTCCTCTGGGGCCAACGTCCTGACTTTC. J is TRBJ2-6 and V is TRBV5-1; either TRBD1 or TRBD2 may fit D (5 bases each). The CDR3 has 17 residues. The germline gives CDR1 SGHRS, CDR2 YFSETQ. V was trimmed by 8 bases and J by 0 bases, leaving 18 bases between them.

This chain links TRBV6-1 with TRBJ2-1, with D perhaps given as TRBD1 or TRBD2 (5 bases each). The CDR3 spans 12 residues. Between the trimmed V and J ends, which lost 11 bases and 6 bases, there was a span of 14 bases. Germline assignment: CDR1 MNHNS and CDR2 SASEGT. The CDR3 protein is CACKGPANEQFF. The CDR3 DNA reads TGTGCCTGCAAGGGACCCGCCAATGAGCAGTTCTTC.

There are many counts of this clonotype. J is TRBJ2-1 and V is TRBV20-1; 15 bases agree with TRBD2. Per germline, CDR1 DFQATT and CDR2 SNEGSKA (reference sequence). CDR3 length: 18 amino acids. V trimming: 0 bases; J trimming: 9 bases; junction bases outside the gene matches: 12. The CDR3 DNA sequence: TGCAGTGCTAGAGATCCCCTAAGGACTAGCGGGAGGGCCGGTGAGCAGTTCTTC. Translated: CSARDPLRTSGRAGEQFF.

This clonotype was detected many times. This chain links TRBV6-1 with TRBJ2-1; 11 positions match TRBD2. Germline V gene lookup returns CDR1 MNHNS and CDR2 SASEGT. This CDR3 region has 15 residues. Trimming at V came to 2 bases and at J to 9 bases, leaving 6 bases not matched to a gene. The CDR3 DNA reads TGTGCCAGCAGTGAATGGTCTAGCGGGAGGACTGAGCAGTTCTTC. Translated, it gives CASSEWSSGRTEQFF.

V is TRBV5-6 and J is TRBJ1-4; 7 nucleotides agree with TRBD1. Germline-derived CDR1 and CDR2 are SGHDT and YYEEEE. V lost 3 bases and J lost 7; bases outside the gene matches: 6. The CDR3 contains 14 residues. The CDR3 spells CASSSRGRGEKLFF. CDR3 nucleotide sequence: TGTGCCAGCAGCTCAAGGGGGCGCGGTGAAAAACTGTTTTTT.

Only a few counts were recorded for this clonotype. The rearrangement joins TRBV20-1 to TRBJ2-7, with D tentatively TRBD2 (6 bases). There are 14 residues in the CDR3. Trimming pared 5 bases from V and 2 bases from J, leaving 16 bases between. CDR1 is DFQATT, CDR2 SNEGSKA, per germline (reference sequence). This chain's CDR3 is CSAGYAGRTYEQYF. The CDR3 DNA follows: TGCAGTGCTGGGTATGCGGGACGCACCTACGAGCAGTACTTC.

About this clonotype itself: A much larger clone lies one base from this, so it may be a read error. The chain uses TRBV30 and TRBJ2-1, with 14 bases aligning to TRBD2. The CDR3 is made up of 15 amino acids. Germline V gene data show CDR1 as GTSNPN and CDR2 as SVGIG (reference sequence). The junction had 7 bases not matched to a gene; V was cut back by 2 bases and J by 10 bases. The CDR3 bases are TGTGCCTGGAGTATGGGACTAGCGGGAGCTAGGGAGCAGTTCTTC. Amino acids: CAWSMGLAGAREQFF.

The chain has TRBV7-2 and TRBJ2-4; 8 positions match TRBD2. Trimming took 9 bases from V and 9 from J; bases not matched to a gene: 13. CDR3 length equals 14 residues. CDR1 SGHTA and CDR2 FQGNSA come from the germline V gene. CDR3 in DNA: TGTGCCAGTAGTCCATTGCGGGGGGAGAGCATTCAGTACTTC. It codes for CASSPLRGESIQYF.

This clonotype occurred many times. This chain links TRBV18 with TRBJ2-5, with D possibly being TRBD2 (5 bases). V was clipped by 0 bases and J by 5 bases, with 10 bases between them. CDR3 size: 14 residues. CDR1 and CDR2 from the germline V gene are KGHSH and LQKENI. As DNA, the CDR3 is TGTGCCAGCTCACCACCGCCGGGAAGGGAGACCCAGTACTTC. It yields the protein CASSPPPGRETQYF.

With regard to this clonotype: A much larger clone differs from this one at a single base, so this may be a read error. CDR3 loop: CASSMGTGEAFF. The CDR3 bases are TGTGCCAGTAGTATGGGGACAGGTGAAGCTTTCTTT. V gene TRBV19 combines with J gene TRBJ1-1; 8 nucleotides agree with TRBD1. CDR1 and CDR2 from the germline V gene are LNHDA and SQIVND (reference sequence). J was trimmed by 7 bases and V by 3 bases; bases with no gene match: 1. The CDR3 has 12 amino acids.

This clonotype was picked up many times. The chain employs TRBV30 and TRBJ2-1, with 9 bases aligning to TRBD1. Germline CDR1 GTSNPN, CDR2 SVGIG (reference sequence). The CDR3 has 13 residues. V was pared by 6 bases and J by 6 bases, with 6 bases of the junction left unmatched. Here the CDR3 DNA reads TGTGCCTGCACCGGGACAGGGATCAATGAGCAGTTCTTC. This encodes CACTGTGINEQFF. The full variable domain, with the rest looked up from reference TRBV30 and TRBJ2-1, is SQTIHQWPATLVQPVGSPLSLECTVEGTSNPNLYWYRQAAGRGLQLLFYSVGIGQISSEVPQNLSASRPQDRQFILSSKKLLLSDSGFYLCACTGTGINEQFFGPGTRLTVL.

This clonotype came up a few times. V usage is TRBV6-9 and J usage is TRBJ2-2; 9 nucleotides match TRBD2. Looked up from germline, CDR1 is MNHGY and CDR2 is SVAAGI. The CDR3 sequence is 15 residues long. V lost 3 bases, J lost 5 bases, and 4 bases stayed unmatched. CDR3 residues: CASSYGTSRTGELFF. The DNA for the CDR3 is TGTGCCAGCAGTTACGGGACTAGCAGAACCGGGGAGCTGTTTTTT.

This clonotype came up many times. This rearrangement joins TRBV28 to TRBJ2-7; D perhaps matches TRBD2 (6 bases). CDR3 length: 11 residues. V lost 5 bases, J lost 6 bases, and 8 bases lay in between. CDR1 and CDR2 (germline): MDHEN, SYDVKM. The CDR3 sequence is CASSLRGEQYF. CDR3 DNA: TGTGCCAGCAGTCTGCGGGGCGAGCAGTACTTC.

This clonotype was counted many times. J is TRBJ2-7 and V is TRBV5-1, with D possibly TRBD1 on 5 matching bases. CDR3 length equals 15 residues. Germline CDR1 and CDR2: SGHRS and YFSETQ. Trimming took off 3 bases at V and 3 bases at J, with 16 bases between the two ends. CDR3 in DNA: TGCGCCAGCAGCTGGGGCTTGGGGCAGGACTACGAGCAGTACTTC. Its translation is CASSWGLGQDYEQYF.

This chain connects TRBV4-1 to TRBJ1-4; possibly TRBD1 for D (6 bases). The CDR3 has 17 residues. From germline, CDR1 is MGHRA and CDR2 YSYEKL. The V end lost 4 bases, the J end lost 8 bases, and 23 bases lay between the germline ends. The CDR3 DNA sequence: TGCGCCAGCAGCCGCGAGCGGGACATCTCACAAGGCGAAAAACTGTTTTTT. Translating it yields CASSRERDISQGEKLFF.

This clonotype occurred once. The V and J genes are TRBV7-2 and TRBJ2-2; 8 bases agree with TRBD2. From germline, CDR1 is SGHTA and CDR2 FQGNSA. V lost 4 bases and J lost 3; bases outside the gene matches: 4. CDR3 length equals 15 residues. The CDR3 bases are TGTGCCAGCAGCTATGGGACTAGTTACACCGGGGAGCTGTTTTTT. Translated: CASSYGTSYTGELFF.

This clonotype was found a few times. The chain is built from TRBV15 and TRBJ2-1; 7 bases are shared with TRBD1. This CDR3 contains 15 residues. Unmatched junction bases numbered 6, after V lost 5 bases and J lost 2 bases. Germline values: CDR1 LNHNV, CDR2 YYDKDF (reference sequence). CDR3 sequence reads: CATSYTGEAYNEQFF. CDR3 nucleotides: TGTGCCACCAGCTATACAGGGGAAGCCTACAATGAGCAGTTCTTC. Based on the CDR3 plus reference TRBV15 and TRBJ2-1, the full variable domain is DAMVIQNPRYQVTQFGKPVTLSCSQTLNHNVMYWYQQKSSQAPKLLFHYYDKDFNNEADTPDNFQSRRPNTSFCFLDIRSPGLGDTAMYLCATSYTGEAYNEQFFGPGTRLTVL.

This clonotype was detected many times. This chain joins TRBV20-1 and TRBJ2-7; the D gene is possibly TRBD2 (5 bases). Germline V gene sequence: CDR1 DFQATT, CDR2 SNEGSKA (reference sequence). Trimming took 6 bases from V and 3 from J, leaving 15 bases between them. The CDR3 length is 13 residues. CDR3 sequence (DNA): TGCAGTGCCCTACAAAGAGGGATCTACGAGCAGTACTTC. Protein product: CSALQRGIYEQYF.

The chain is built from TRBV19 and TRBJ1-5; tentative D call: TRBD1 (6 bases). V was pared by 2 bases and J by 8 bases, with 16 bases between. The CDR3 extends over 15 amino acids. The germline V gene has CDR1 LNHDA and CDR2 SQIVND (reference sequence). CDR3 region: CASSIPLGGSKPQHF. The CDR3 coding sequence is TGTGCCAGTAGTATACCGCTGGGGGGCTCCAAGCCCCAGCATTTT.

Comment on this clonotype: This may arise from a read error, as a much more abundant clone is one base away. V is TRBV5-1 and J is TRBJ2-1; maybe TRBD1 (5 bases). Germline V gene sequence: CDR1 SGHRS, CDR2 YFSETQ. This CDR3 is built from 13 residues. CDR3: CASARTRANEQFF. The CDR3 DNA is TGTGCCAGCGCCCGGACAAGGGCTAATGAGCAGTTCTTC.